The rows below give T cell receptor beta chains drawn from one sample of a study of blood T cells in healthy people across ages. Each CDR3 protein gets one entry after TCRdb re-called the 5' RACE reads with MiXCR. The sample has 600,000 to 800,000 distinct CDR3 sequences; over 40% are singletons. Sequenced material: blood. The receptors were gathered from a woman of 80 years or more in good health. CDR3s include the opening cysteine and the closing phenylalanine or tryptophan. The order of the fields is V gene, J gene, clone size, D gene, CDR3 DNA, CDR3 protein. D genes are given only for firm matches. Clone size is given for some rows only: seen once, a few or many times, or a class if the clone is expanded.

>TRBV7-2|TRBJ2-5|many|.
TGTGCCAGCAGCATAACTAGAGGTTCGGGGACCCAGTACTTC
CASSITRGSGTQYF
>TRBV5-1|TRBJ1-4|few|.
TGCGCCAGCAGCTGGGTCCGGGACACCGATGCAACTAATGAAAAACTGTTTTTT
CASSWVRDTDATNEKLFF
>TRBV28|TRBJ2-1|many|TRBD1
TGTGCCAGCAGTTTGGGGGACAGGGTATCAAATGAGCAGTTCTTC
CASSLGDRVSNEQFF
>TRBV5-5|TRBJ2-1|.|TRBD2
TGTGCCAGCAGCGATATAGCGGGAGGGCCGTATGAGCAGTTCTTC
CASSDIAGGPYEQFF
>TRBV7-9|TRBJ2-4|.|TRBD2
TGTGCCAGCAGCTGGGACTTAGCGGGCGTCCCTGAGCAGTACTTC
CASSWDLAGVPEQYF
>TRBV3-1|TRBJ2-3|many|.
TGTGCCAGCGGGGACGCTCAATGGGATACGCAGTATTTT
CASGDAQWDTQYF
>TRBV12-3/TRBV12-4|TRBJ1-2|.|.
TGTGCCAGCAGTTTAAATGACATCTATGGCTACACCTTC
CASSLNDIYGYTF
>TRBV2|TRBJ1-1|.|.
TGTGCCAGCAGTGAGGAGTTAGTGAACACTGAAGCTTTCTTT
CASSEELVNTEAFF
>TRBV7-2|TRBJ2-7|.|.
TGTGCCAGCAGCTCAGCGGGCCCCGAGCAGTACTTC
CASSSAGPEQYF
>TRBV20-1|TRBJ2-1|.|.
TGCAGTGCTAAGACTACTCAGGCCTACAATGAGCAGTTCTTC
CSAKTTQAYNEQFF
>TRBV28|TRBJ1-5|.|TRBD1
TGTGCCAGCAGTTTAATTTGGACAGGGCGCAATCAGCCCCAGCATTTT
CASSLIWTGRNQPQHF
>TRBV2|TRBJ2-3|.|.
TGTGCCAGCAGTGATTTGGACAGCCCGGATACGCAGTATTTT
CASSDLDSPDTQYF
>TRBV10-3|TRBJ2-3|.|TRBD2
TGTGCCATCAGAACCTCTGGCGGGGGGAACACAGATACGCAGTATTTT
CAIRTSGGGNTDTQYF
>TRBV28|TRBJ2-7|.|.
TGTGCCAGTTTCTTGGAGTTGTGGTACTTC
CASFLELWYF
>TRBV3-1|TRBJ2-5|many|.
TGTGCCAGCAGCCAATTGGGGCAAGAGACCCAGTACTTC
CASSQLGQETQYF
>TRBV7-9|TRBJ2-5|.|.
TGTGCCAGCAGCTTAGACAGCATCCAAGAGACCCAGTACTTC
CASSLDSIQETQYF
>TRBV6-2/TRBV6-3|TRBJ2-3|.|TRBD2
TGTGCCAGCAGTTACTTGGTCGGCCGACAGACTAGCACAGATGCGCAGTATTTT
CASSYLVGRQTSTDAQYF
>TRBV11-1|TRBJ2-5|.|.
TGTGCCAGCAGCTTAAGGGTGCTATCGTACCAAGAGACCCAGTACTTC
CASSLRVLSYQETQYF
>TRBV10-3|TRBJ2-1|.|.
TGTGCCATCGGGCCAGATGGGTACAATGAGCAGTTCTTC
CAIGPDGYNEQFF
>TRBV11-2|TRBJ2-4|few|.
TGTGCCAGCAGCTCTCAGGGGCCCCGCATTCAGTACTTC
CASSSQGPRIQYF
>TRBV2|TRBJ1-1|.|.
TGTGCCAGCGGCGGAGTTATGAGCACTGAAGCTTTCTTT
CASGGVMSTEAFF
>TRBV5-1|TRBJ1-2|many|.
TGCGCCAGCAGCTTAGACAGAAACTATGGCTACACCTTC
CASSLDRNYGYTF
>TRBV14|TRBJ2-1|.|TRBD1
TGTGCCAGCAGCCAAGCGGTCGGGACAGGGTACAATGAGCAGTTCTTC
CASSQAVGTGYNEQFF
>TRBV2|TRBJ2-1|many|.
TGTGCCAGCCGAGTTTATCTAGCAGTGGGGAATGAGCAGTTCTTC
CASRVYLAVGNEQFF
>TRBV20-1|TRBJ2-5|.|TRBD1
TGCAGTGCTACCCTCCGGACAGGGGGCTTGGAGACCCAGTACTTC
CSATLRTGGLETQYF
>TRBV5-1|TRBJ2-5|many|.
TGCGCCAGCAGCTTGTCAGCGGAGACCCAGTACTTC
CASSLSAETQYF
>TRBV28|TRBJ2-3|few|.
TGTGCCAGCAGTTTTCTCTTCTTCGGGACCACAGATACGCAGTATTTT
CASSFLFFGTTDTQYF